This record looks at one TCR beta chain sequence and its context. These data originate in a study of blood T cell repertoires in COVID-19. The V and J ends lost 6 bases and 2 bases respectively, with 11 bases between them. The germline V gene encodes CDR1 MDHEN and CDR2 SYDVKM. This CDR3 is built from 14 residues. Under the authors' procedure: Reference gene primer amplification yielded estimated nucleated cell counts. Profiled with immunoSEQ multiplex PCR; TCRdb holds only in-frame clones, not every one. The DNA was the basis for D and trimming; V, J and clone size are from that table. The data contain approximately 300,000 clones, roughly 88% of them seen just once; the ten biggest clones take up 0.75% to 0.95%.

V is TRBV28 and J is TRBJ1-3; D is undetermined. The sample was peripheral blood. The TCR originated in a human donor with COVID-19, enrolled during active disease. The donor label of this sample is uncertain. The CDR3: CASSYPGAGNTIYF. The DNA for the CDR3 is TGTGCCAGCAGCTACCCGGGAGCTGGAAACACCATATATTTT.